The entry below gives a single TCR beta chain sequence along with its context. This sample is drawn from a study of CD8+ T cells in alopecia areata. For the study at large: Tofacitinib administration to treated patients was oral, at 5 to 10 mg twice daily.

This CDR3 has 17 amino acids. Germline V lookup: CDR1 KGHSH, CDR2 LQKENI. The germline V and J ends were trimmed by 6 bases and 0 bases, with 18 bases remaining between them. Stated treatment: oral pan-JAK inhibitor, 5-10 mg twice daily. It was from PBMCs that CD4+ and CD8+ T cells were sorted. RNA was isolated and reverse transcribed to cDNA, the sequencing template. Generated by immunoSEQ multiplex PCR, the TCRdb table keeps only in-frame clones and is missing some. The data contain 110,000 or so clones, 45% to 65% of them singletons. This sequence joins TRBV18 and TRBJ2-1, with unresolved D. The sequence was collected from a human donor with alopecia areata. This specimen consisted of CD4+ T cells sorted from blood, obtained at week 24, from a patient treated with tofacitinib. CDR3 DNA sequence: TGTGCCAGCTCCTTACCACCTAGTTTGAGCTCCTACAATGAGCAGTTCTTC. Amino acid sequence: CASSLPPSLSSYNEQFF.